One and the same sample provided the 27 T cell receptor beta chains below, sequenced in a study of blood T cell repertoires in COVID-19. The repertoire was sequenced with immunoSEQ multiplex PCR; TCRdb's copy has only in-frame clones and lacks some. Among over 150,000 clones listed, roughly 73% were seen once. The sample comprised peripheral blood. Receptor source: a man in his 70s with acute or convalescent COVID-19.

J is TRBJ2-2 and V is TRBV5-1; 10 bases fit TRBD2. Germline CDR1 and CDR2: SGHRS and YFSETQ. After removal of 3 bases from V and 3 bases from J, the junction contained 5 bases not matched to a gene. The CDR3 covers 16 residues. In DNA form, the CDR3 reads TGCGCCAGCAGCTCCAAAGCGGGAGGGTACACCGGGGAGCTGTTTTTT. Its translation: CASSSKAGGYTGELFF.

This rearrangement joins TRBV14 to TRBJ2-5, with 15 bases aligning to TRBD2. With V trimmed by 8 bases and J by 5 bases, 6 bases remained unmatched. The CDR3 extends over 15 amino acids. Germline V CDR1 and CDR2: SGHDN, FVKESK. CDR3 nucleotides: TGTGCCAGCGCCGGGACTAGCGGGAGGATGGAGACCCAGTACTTC. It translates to CASAGTSGRMETQYF. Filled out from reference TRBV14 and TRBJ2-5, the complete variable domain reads EAGVTQFPSHSVIEKGQTVTLRCDPISGHDNLYWYRRVMGKEIKFLLHFVKESKQDESGMPNNRFLAERTGGTYSTLKVQPAELEDSGVYFCASAGTSGRMETQYFGPGTRLLVL.

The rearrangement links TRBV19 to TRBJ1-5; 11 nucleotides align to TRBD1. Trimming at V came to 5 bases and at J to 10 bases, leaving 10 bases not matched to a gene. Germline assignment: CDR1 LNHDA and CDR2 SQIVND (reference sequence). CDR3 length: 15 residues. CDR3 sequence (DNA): TGTGCCAGTAGTCAGGGACAGGGGGGTTCGGTACCCCAGCATTTT. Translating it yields CASSQGQGGSVPQHF.

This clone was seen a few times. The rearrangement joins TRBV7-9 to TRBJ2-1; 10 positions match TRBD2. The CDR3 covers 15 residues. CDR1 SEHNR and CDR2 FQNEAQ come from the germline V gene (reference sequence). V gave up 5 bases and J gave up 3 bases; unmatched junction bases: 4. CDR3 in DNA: TGTGCCAGCAGCGCCAGCGGGGGGGACTACAATGAGCAGTTCTTC. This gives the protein CASSASGGDYNEQFF.

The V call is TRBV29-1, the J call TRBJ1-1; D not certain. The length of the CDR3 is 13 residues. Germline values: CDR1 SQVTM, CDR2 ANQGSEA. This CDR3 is CIIRRAENTEAFF. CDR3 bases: TGCATCATCCGGAGGGCGGAGAACACTGAAGCTTTCTTT.

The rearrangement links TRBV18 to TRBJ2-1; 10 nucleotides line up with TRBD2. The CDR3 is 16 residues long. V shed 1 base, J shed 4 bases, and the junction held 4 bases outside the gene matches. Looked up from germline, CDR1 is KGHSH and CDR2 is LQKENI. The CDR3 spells CASSPRVAGGYNEQFF. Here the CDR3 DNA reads TGTGCCAGCTCACCACGCGTAGCGGGGGGTTACAATGAGCAGTTCTTC.

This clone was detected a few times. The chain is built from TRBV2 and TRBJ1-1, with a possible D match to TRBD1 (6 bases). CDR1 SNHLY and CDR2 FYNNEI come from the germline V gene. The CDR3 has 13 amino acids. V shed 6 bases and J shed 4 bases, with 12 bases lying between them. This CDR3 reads CASSRTGSTEAFF. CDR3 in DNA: TGTGCCAGCAGCCGAACAGGGAGCACTGAAGCTTTCTTT.

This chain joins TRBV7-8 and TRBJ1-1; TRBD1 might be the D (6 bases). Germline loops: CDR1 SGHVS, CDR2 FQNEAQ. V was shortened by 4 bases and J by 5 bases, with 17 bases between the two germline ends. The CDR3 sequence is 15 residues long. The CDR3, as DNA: TGTGCCAGCAGCTCCAACAGGGCTGAAGGGACTGAAGCTTTCTTT. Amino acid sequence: CASSSNRAEGTEAFF.

The CDR3 sequence: CASSLSGSRTQETQYF. The DNA of the CDR3 is TGTGCCAGCAGCTTAAGCGGCAGTCGTACCCAAGAGACCCAGTACTTC. This chain connects TRBV7-6 to TRBJ2-5; tentatively, D is TRBD2 (5 bases). This CDR3 has 16 residues. The V end was cut by 2 bases, the J end by 1 base, with 14 bases between. Germline V lookup: CDR1 SGHVS, CDR2 FNYEAQ.

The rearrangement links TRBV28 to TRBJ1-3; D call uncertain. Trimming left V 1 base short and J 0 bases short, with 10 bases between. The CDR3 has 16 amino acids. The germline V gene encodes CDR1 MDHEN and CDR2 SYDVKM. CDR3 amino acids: CASSLSPGNSGNTIYF. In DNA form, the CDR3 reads TGTGCCAGCAGTTTATCCCCGGGGAACTCTGGAAACACCATATATTTT.

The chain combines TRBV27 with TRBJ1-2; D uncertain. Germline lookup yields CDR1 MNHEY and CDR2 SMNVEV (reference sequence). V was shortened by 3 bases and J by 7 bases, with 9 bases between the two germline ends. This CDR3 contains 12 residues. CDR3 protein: CASSFGGGGYTF. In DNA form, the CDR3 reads TGTGCCAGCAGTTTTGGCGGAGGTGGCTACACCTTC.

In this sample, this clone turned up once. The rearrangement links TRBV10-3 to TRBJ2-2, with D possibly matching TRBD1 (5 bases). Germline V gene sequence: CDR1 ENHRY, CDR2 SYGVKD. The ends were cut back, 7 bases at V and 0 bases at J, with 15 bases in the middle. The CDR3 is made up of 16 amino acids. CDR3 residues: CAITQTALPNTGELFF. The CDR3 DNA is TGTGCCATCACTCAGACAGCCCTCCCGAACACCGGGGAGCTGTTTTTT.

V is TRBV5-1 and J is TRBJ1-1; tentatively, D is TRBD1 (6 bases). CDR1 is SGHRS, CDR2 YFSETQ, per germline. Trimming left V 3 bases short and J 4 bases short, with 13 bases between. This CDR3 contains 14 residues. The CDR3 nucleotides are TGCGCCAGCAGCTCCGGGGGGCAGACCACTGAAGCTTTCTTT. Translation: CASSSGGQTTEAFF.

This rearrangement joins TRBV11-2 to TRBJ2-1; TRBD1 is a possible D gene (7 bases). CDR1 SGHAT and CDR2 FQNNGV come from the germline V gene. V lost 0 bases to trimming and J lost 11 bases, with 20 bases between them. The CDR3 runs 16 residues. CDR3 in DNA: TGTGCCAGCAGCTTAGAACTCGGCAGGGGGGAATTGAAGCAGTTCTTC. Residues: CASSLELGRGELKQFF. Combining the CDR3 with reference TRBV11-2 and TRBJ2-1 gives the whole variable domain EAGVAQSPRYKIIEKRQSVAFWCNPISGHATLYWYQQILGQGPKLLIQFQNNGVVDDSQLPKDRFSAERLKGVDSTLKIQPAKLEDSAVYLCASSLELGRGELKQFFGPGTRLTVL.

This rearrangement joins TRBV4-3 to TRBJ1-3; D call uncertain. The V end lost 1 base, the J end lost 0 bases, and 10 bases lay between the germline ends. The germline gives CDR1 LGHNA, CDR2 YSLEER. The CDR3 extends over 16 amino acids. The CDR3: CASSQGSSDSGNTIYF. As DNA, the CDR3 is TGCGCCAGCAGCCAAGGCAGCAGCGACTCTGGAAACACCATATATTTT.

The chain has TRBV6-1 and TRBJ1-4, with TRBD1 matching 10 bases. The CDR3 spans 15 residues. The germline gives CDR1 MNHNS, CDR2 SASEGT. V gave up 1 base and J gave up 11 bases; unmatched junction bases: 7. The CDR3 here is CASSEGTGTGEKLFF. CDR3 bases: TGTGCCAGCAGTGAAGGAACCGGGACAGGGGAGAAACTGTTTTTT.

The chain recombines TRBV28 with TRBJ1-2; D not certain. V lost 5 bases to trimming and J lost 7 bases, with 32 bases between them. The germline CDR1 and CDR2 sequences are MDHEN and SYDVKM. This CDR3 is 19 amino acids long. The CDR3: CASSVAGVPADIPKFGYTF. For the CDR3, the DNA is TGTGCCAGCAGTGTCGCGGGAGTCCCTGCCGACATACCCAAGTTTGGCTACACCTTC.

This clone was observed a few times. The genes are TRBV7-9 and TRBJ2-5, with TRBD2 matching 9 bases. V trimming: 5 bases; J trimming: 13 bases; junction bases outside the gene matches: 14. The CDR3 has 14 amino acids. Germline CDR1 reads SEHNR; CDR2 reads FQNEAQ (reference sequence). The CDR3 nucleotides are TGTGCCAGCAGCGCGAGCGGGGGGCCTGTTGATCCGTACTTC. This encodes CASSASGGPVDPYF.

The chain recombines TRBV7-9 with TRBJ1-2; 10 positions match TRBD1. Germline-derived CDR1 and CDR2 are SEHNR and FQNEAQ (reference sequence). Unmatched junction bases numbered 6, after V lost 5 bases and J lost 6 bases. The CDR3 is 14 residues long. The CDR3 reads CASSLGQGNNGYTF. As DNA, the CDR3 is TGTGCCAGCAGCCTGGGACAGGGGAACAATGGCTACACCTTC.

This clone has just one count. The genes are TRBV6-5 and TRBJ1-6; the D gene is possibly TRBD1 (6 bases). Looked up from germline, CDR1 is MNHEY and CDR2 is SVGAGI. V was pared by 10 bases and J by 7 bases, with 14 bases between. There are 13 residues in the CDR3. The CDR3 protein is CATTGQPNSPLHF. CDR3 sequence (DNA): TGTGCCACCACCGGACAGCCAAATTCACCCCTCCACTTT.

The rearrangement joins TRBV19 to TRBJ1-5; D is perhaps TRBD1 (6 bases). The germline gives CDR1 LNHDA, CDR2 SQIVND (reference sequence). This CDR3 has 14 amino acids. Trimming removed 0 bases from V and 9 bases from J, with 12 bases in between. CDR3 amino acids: CASSIDGQSGPQHF. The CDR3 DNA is TGTGCCAGTAGTATAGACGGACAGAGTGGGCCCCAGCATTTT.

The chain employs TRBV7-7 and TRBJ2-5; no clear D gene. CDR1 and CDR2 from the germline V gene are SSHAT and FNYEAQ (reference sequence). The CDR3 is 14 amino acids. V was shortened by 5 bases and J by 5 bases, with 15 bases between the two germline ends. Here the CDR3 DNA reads TGTGCCAGCAGCCGAAGCCAGTCCGGGGAGACCCAGTACTTC. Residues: CASSRSQSGETQYF.

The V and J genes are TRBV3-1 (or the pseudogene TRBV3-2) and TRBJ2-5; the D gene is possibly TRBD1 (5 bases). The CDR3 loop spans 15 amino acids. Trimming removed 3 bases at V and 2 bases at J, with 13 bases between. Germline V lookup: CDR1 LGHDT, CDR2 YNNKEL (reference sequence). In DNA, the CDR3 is TGTGCCAGCAGCCACCGGCAGGGAATACAAGAGACCCAGTACTTC. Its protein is CASSHRQGIQETQYF.

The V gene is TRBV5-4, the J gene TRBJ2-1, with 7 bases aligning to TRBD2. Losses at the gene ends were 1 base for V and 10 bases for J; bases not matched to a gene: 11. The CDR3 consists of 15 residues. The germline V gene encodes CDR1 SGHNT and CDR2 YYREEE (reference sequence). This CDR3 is CASSLRRELVSEQFF. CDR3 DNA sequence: TGTGCCAGCAGCTTGCGGCGGGAGTTGGTCAGCGAGCAGTTCTTC.

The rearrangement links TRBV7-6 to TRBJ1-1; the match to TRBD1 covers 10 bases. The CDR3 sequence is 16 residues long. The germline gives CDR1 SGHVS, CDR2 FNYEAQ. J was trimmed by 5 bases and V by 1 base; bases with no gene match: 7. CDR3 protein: CASSLGQGASGTEAFF. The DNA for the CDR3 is TGTGCCAGCAGCTTAGGACAGGGGGCGAGCGGGACTGAAGCTTTCTTT. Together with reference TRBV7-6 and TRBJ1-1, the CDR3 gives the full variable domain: GAGVSQSPRYKVTKRGQDVALRCDPISGHVSLYWYRQALGQGPEFLTYFNYEAQQDKSGLPNDRFSAERPEGSISTLTIQRTEQRDSAMYRCASSLGQGASGTEAFFGQGTRLTVV.

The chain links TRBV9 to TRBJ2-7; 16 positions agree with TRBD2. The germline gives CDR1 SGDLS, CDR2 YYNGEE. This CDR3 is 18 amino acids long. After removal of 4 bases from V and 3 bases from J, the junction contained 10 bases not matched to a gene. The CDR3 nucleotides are TGTGCCAGCAGCCCCGGGACTAGCGGGGGGGGGCTGCACTACGAGCAGTACTTC. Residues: CASSPGTSGGGLHYEQYF. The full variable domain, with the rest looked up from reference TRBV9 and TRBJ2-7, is DSGVTQTPKHLITATGQRVTLRCSPRSGDLSVYWYQQSLDQGLQFLIQYYNGEERAKGNILERFSAQQFPDLHSELNLSSLELGDSALYFCASSPGTSGGGLHYEQYFGPGTRLTVT.

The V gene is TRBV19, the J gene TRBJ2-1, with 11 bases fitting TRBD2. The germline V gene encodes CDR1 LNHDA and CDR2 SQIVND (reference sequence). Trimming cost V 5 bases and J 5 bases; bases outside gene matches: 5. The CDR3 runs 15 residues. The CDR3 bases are TGTGCCAGTAGTTTCGGGACTAGCGGTAACAATGAGCAGTTCTTC. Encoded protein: CASSFGTSGNNEQFF.